What follows are 16 T cell receptor beta chains derived from one specimen sequenced in a study of graft-versus-host responses after intestinal transplantation. Which antigens these TCRs recognize remains unknown. The method was immunoSEQ multiplex PCR; TCRdb's version includes in-frame clones alone and lacks a portion of them. The sample includes roughly 130,000 clones, around 90% of them seen just once. This material consisted of unstimulated CD4+ T cells sorted from spleen or lymph node cells, taken before intestinal transplant. These TCRs come from a human donor who received an intestinal transplant.

The chain uses TRBV28 and TRBJ1-5; D remains unclear. This CDR3 has 16 residues. V shed 8 bases and J shed 4 bases, with 21 bases lying between them. Germline CDR1 reads MDHEN; CDR2 reads SYDVKM. The CDR3 loop reads CASAERLIGGNQPQHF. CDR3 DNA: TGTGCCAGCGCCGAACGGCTAATAGGAGGGAATCAGCCCCAGCATTTT.

Concerning this clone: Within the sample, other DNA sequences also encode this same CDR3. The chain links TRBV7-8 to TRBJ2-7; 7 nucleotides align to TRBD2. Germline trimming cut 3 bases from V and 0 bases from J; bases unmatched to any gene: 14. The V gene's germline CDR1 is SGHVS and CDR2 FQNEAQ. CDR3 size: 18 residues. CDR3 in amino acids: CASSLGKAGAGFSYEQYF. The CDR3 bases are TGTGCCAGCAGCTTGGGGAAGGCTGGAGCGGGGTTCTCCTACGAGCAGTACTTC.

The chain is built from TRBV19 and TRBJ1-2, with TRBD1 identical over 8 bases. CDR1 and CDR2 from the germline V gene are LNHDA and SQIVND (reference sequence). The CDR3 contains 16 residues. V shed 5 bases and J 4 bases; nucleotides not matched to a gene: 12. CDR3 coding DNA: TGTGCCAGTAGTCTCGGGACAGGTTCTTTCTTCTATGGCTACACCTTC. Encoded protein: CASSLGTGSFFYGYTF.

CDR3 loop: CASSQQGRETQYF. DNA for the CDR3: TGTGCCAGCAGCCAGCAGGGTCGAGAGACCCAGTACTTC. The chain recombines TRBV4-2 with TRBJ2-5; D might be TRBD1 (5 bases). Per germline, CDR1 LGHNA and CDR2 YNFKEQ. V lost 3 bases to trimming and J lost 4 bases, with 9 bases between them. The CDR3 length is 13 residues.

The chain is built from TRBV28 and TRBJ2-1, with D perhaps matching TRBD2 (7 bases). The ends were cut back, 6 bases at V and 7 bases at J, with 16 bases in the middle. This CDR3 is built from 14 residues. Germline V gene data show CDR1 as MDHEN and CDR2 as SYDVKM. Here the CDR3 DNA reads TGTGCCAGCAGACCGGGGGGCGGCGAGAATGAGCAGTTCTTC. Its protein is CASRPGGGENEQFF.

The chain has TRBV28 and TRBJ2-7, with a tentative D call TRBD2 (5 bases). This CDR3 comprises 13 residues. CDR1 and CDR2 from the germline V gene are MDHEN and SYDVKM. V dropped 3 bases and J dropped 3 bases, with 9 bases sitting between them. The CDR3 protein is CASSFEGGYEQYF. As DNA, the CDR3 is TGTGCCAGCAGTTTTGAGGGTGGCTACGAGCAGTACTTC.

Note on this clone: This sample includes further DNA sequences coding for the same CDR3. The chain has TRBV18 and TRBJ2-2; D is unclear. Trimming pared 1 base from V and 2 bases from J, leaving 2 bases between. The CDR3 sequence is 13 residues long. CDR1 is KGHSH and CDR2 is LQKENI in the germline V gene. CDR3 coding DNA: TGTGCCAGCTCACCACTTAACACCGGGGAGCTGTTTTTT. It translates to CASSPLNTGELFF.

The chain links TRBV9 to TRBJ2-2; 10 bases line up with TRBD2. V trimming: 8 bases; J trimming: 0 bases; junction bases outside the gene matches: 10. Germline values: CDR1 SGDLS, CDR2 YYNGEE. There are 17 residues in the CDR3. CDR3 sequence (DNA): TGTGCCAGTCAAAGCGGGAGGGCTAGCACGAACACCGGGGAGCTGTTTTTT. Translating gives CASQSGRASTNTGELFF.

The chain has TRBV18 and TRBJ2-2, with D unclear. The CDR3 is 16 residues long. The germline V and J ends were trimmed by 6 bases and 1 base, with 15 bases remaining between them. Germline values: CDR1 KGHSH, CDR2 LQKENI. CDR3 sequence (DNA): TGTGCCAGCTCGACCGACCAGGCAGGGAACACCGGGGAGCTGTTTTTT. It codes for CASSTDQAGNTGELFF.

The chain carries TRBV18 and TRBJ2-3; 7 bases are shared with TRBD2. The CDR3 is 13 amino acids. V shed 6 bases and J 4 bases; nucleotides not matched to a gene: 4. Per germline, CDR1 KGHSH and CDR2 LQKENI. For the CDR3, the DNA is TGTGCCAGCTCGACTAGCACTCCAGATACGCAGTATTTT. It specifies CASSTSTPDTQYF. The whole variable domain, filled in from reference TRBV18 and TRBJ2-3, reads NAGVMQNPRHLVRRRGQEARLRCSPMKGHSHVYWYRQLPEEGLKFMVYLQKENIIDESGMPKERFSAEFPKEGPSILRIQQVVRGDSAAYFCASSTSTPDTQYFGPGTRLTVL.

CDR3 loop: CASSRRLTGGFTDTQYF. CDR3 bases: TGCGCCAGCAGCCGACGATTGACAGGGGGATTCACAGATACGCAGTATTTT. This sequence joins TRBV4-1 and TRBJ2-3; 9 nucleotides match TRBD1. The V gene's germline CDR1 is MGHRA and CDR2 YSYEKL. Germline trimming cut 4 bases from V and 2 bases from J; bases unmatched to any gene: 10. The CDR3 runs to 17 residues.

The chain combines TRBV4-2 with TRBJ1-1, with D hard to call. Germline V gives CDR1 LGHNA, CDR2 YNFKEQ. Trimming removed 0 bases at V and 0 bases at J, with 11 bases between. This CDR3 has 16 amino acids. The CDR3 sequence: CASSQERATLNTEAFF. Written as DNA, the CDR3 is TGTGCCAGCAGCCAAGAACGCGCCACTCTGAACACTGAAGCTTTCTTT.

The chain recombines TRBV7-3 with TRBJ2-3; D might be TRBD1 or TRBD2, each matching 5 bases. With 2 bases removed from V and 1 base from J, the gap between germline ends came to 10 bases. The CDR3 is made up of 15 amino acids. Germline lookup yields CDR1 SGHTA and CDR2 FQGTGA. The CDR3 loop is CASSLGGRGTDTQYF. In nucleotides, the CDR3 is TGTGCCAGCAGCTTAGGGGGACGGGGCACAGATACGCAGTATTTT.

The CDR3 loop reads CASSPKFTGELFF. For the CDR3, the DNA is TGTGCCAGCAGCCCGAAGTTCACCGGGGAGCTGTTTTTT. This sequence joins TRBV7-3 and TRBJ2-2; D ambiguous. The CDR3 is 13 amino acids. Deletions cut 5 bases from V and 4 bases from J, with 8 bases between. In germline, CDR1 is SGHTA, CDR2 FQGTGA. The whole variable domain, filled in from reference TRBV7-3 and TRBJ2-2, reads GAGVSQTPSNKVTEKGKYVELRCDPISGHTALYWYRQSLGQGPEFLIYFQGTGAADDSGLPNDRFFAVRPEGSVSTLKIQRTERGDSAVYLCASSPKFTGELFFGEGSRLTVL.

J is TRBJ2-7 and V is TRBV6-5; 7 bases are a match to TRBD2. This CDR3 spans 14 amino acids. Germline V CDR1 and CDR2: MNHEY, SVGAGI. J was trimmed by 4 bases and V by 5 bases; bases with no gene match: 8. In nucleotides, the CDR3 is TGTGCCAGCAGTGAAGGGAGGGGTCCGTACGAGCAGTACTTC. This encodes CASSEGRGPYEQYF.

This clone has a single count. J is TRBJ2-5 and V is TRBV5-1; D gene ambiguous. With 4 bases removed from V and 4 bases from J, the gap between germline ends came to 5 bases. CDR3 length equals 11 residues. Germline CDR1 reads SGHRS; CDR2 reads YFSETQ. The CDR3 DNA reads as TGCGCCAGCAGCGAGCGAGAGACCCAGTACTTC. Translated, it gives CASSERETQYF.